This TCR beta chain was recorded in a study of T cell repertoires in cytomegalovirus infection. About the study: In public TCR beta signatures, there were indications of both CMV infection and matching HLA type. Study results and limitations: Dominating the ex vivo response were TCR beta clonotypes that were CMV-specific and HLA-C-restricted. Individuals carrying CMV plus the relevant HLA were identified by cumulative frequency of public TCR beta families.

TCRdb reprocessed the reads via MiXCR and lists one record per CDR3 protein. The repertoire has roughly 500,000 distinct CDR3 sequences, roughly 12% of them found once; the top ten carry more than 8.5%. Ten or more counts support this clonotype. What it recognizes is unknown. Trimming removed 6 bases at V and 4 bases at J, with 13 bases between. The CDR3 is 14 amino acids. This clonotype originated in a human donor in good health (CMV status not recorded). Some clones in this sample may be carry-over from other donors' samples. The chain combines TRBV12-3 or TRBV12-4 with TRBJ2-1; D could derive from TRBD1 or TRBD2 (7 bases each). Sequencing used PBMCs. The CDR3 reads CASSTGEGYNEQFF. The CDR3 bases are TGTGCCAGCAGCACAGGGGAGGGATACAATGAGCAGTTCTTC.